These T cell receptor beta chains were read from a single sample in a study of graft-versus-host responses after intestinal transplantation. Their antigens remain unidentified. Data came from immunoSEQ multiplex PCR; TCRdb stores just in-frame clones and leaves some out. This table has some 48,000 clones, around 84% appearing once. Sequenced material: unstimulated CD4+ T cells sorted from spleen or lymph node cells, taken before transplant. The receptor set was obtained from a human donor who was the organ donor for an intestinal transplant. Each CDR3 is given with its conserved first and last residue. The D gene is left open where the match is weak.

d_call: NA
v_call: TRBV13
j_call: TRBJ2-3
cdr3_aa: CASRMSGASTDTQYF

d_call: TRBD2
v_call: TRBV5-1
j_call: TRBJ2-3
cdr3_aa: CASSWPLLAGTDTQYF

d_call: NA
v_call: TRBV5-4
j_call: TRBJ2-3
cdr3_aa: CASSYRGTDTQYF

d_call: NA
v_call: TRBV5-6
j_call: TRBJ1-5
cdr3_aa: CASSLAGLPNQPQHF

d_call: NA
v_call: TRBV6-1
j_call: TRBJ2-3
cdr3_aa: CASTQATDTQYF

d_call: NA
v_call: TRBV15
j_call: TRBJ1-2
cdr3_aa: CATSRDRGYGYTF

d_call: TRBD2
v_call: TRBV9
j_call: TRBJ2-1
cdr3_aa: CASSVLSRLAGFYNEQFF

d_call: TRBD2
v_call: TRBV25-1
j_call: TRBJ2-1
cdr3_aa: CASSGELAGGTYNEQFF

d_call: TRBD1
v_call: TRBV29-1
j_call: TRBJ1-2
cdr3_aa: CSVEIGQGVHYDYTF

d_call: NA
v_call: TRBV19
j_call: TRBJ2-6
cdr3_aa: CASSILGISGANVLTF

d_call: TRBD2
v_call: TRBV27
j_call: TRBJ2-3
cdr3_aa: CASSYLAGVGTDTQYF

d_call: TRBD2
v_call: TRBV7-7
j_call: TRBJ2-5
cdr3_aa: CASSLGGLAGQETQYF

d_call: TRBD1
v_call: TRBV4-1
j_call: TRBJ1-2
cdr3_aa: CASSQDLPGTASSWGYGYTF

d_call: TRBD1
v_call: TRBV5-4
j_call: TRBJ2-3
cdr3_aa: CASSRRDRETDTQYF

d_call: NA
v_call: TRBV4-1
j_call: TRBJ2-1
cdr3_aa: CASSQPGTRNEQFF

d_call: TRBD1
v_call: TRBV7-9
j_call: TRBJ1-1
cdr3_aa: CASSPAGTGASPEAFF

d_call: NA
v_call: TRBV5-8
j_call: TRBJ2-1
cdr3_aa: CASSLLPTYNEQFF

d_call: NA
v_call: TRBV7-8
j_call: TRBJ2-5
cdr3_aa: CASSFILVQETQYF

d_call: NA
v_call: TRBV9
j_call: TRBJ2-5
cdr3_aa: CASSVVTGETQYF

d_call: NA
v_call: TRBV6-5
j_call: TRBJ1-4
cdr3_aa: CASSYLRQGNEKLFF

d_call: TRBD1
v_call: TRBV4-2
j_call: TRBJ2-3
cdr3_aa: CASSPPGQGGDTQYF

d_call: NA
v_call: TRBV4-3
j_call: TRBJ2-5
cdr3_aa: CASSQEWGRQETQYF

d_call: TRBD2
v_call: TRBV10-1
j_call: TRBJ2-3
cdr3_aa: CASSPTSGSTDTQYF

d_call: NA
v_call: TRBV7-6
j_call: TRBJ2-3
cdr3_aa: CASSLGLGGVSTDTQYF

d_call: TRBD2
v_call: TRBV18
j_call: TRBJ2-1
cdr3_aa: CASSPTSGGANEQFF

d_call: NA
v_call: TRBV29-1
j_call: TRBJ2-4
cdr3_aa: CSVEDPDIKNIQYF

d_call: TRBD2
v_call: TRBV9
j_call: TRBJ2-4
cdr3_aa: CASSFRLAGGQAKNIQYF

d_call: NA
v_call: TRBV19
j_call: TRBJ2-7
cdr3_aa: CASSIEAGDYEQYF

d_call: NA
v_call: TRBV6-1
j_call: TRBJ1-1
cdr3_aa: CASSDPRLNTEAFF

d_call: TRBD1
v_call: TRBV6-5
j_call: TRBJ2-7
cdr3_aa: CASSSKPGQGIEQYF

d_call: NA
v_call: TRBV30
j_call: TRBJ2-3
cdr3_aa: CAWSLGGARRSTQYF

d_call: NA
v_call: TRBV28
j_call: TRBJ1-3
cdr3_aa: CASSTTGVSGNTIYF

d_call: TRBD2
v_call: TRBV5-1
j_call: TRBJ2-7
cdr3_aa: CASSLALAVSYEQYF

d_call: NA
v_call: TRBV6-1
j_call: TRBJ1-2
cdr3_aa: CASRPTRGNYGYTF

d_call: TRBD1
v_call: TRBV7-9
j_call: TRBJ1-2
cdr3_aa: CASSFGQGGSGYTF

d_call: NA
v_call: TRBV7-6
j_call: TRBJ2-7
cdr3_aa: CASSLDNPYEQYF

d_call: NA
v_call: TRBV18
j_call: TRBJ1-5
cdr3_aa: CASSPAGRQPQHF

d_call: NA
v_call: TRBV5-6
j_call: TRBJ2-3
cdr3_aa: CASSLGLDTDTQYF

d_call: NA
v_call: TRBV19
j_call: TRBJ2-6
cdr3_aa: CASSPVMGAGANVLTF

d_call: TRBD2
v_call: TRBV5-1
j_call: TRBJ2-3
cdr3_aa: CASSLGLAGGTYTDTQYF

d_call: TRBD2
v_call: TRBV7-2
j_call: TRBJ2-5
cdr3_aa: CASSLAPGLAQETQYF

d_call: TRBD1
v_call: TRBV30
j_call: TRBJ2-5
cdr3_aa: CAWSGVTGEETQYF

d_call: NA
v_call: TRBV6-5
j_call: TRBJ1-2
cdr3_aa: CASSWNTGTQYGYTF

d_call: NA
v_call: TRBV25-1
j_call: TRBJ1-2
cdr3_aa: CASSEYLLGRGYGYTF

d_call: TRBD2
v_call: TRBV10-2
j_call: TRBJ2-7
cdr3_aa: CASSVGGSFEYF

d_call: NA
v_call: TRBV20-1
j_call: TRBJ2-1
cdr3_aa: CSAREYNEQFF

d_call: NA
v_call: TRBV7-2
j_call: TRBJ2-7
cdr3_aa: CASSLVAPHSYEQYF

d_call: NA
v_call: TRBV15
j_call: TRBJ1-2
cdr3_aa: CATSRQEDGYTF

d_call: NA
v_call: TRBV5-4
j_call: TRBJ2-1
cdr3_aa: CASSLFGGVLHEQFF

d_call: TRBD1
v_call: TRBV19
j_call: TRBJ2-7
cdr3_aa: CASSNMWDSPAEQYF

d_call: NA
v_call: TRBV2
j_call: TRBJ2-7
cdr3_aa: CASTLTRGITYEQYF

d_call: TRBD2
v_call: TRBV30
j_call: TRBJ2-1
cdr3_aa: CAWTGGLAGHNEQFF

d_call: NA
v_call: TRBV5-4
j_call: TRBJ2-5
cdr3_aa: CASSRPENPETQYF

d_call: TRBD1
v_call: TRBV18
j_call: TRBJ1-2
cdr3_aa: CASSPMTGTNYGYTF

d_call: TRBD1
v_call: TRBV6-6
j_call: TRBJ2-5
cdr3_aa: CACDRDRRLETQYF

d_call: NA
v_call: TRBV9
j_call: TRBJ2-7
cdr3_aa: CASSVAPDATYEQYF

d_call: TRBD2
v_call: TRBV5-4
j_call: TRBJ2-2
cdr3_aa: CASSFTAGGSGELFF

d_call: TRBD1
v_call: TRBV7-9
j_call: TRBJ1-4
cdr3_aa: CASSLGQGQNEKLFF

d_call: NA
v_call: TRBV7-2
j_call: TRBJ1-3
cdr3_aa: CASSLIAVTIRNTIYF

d_call: TRBD1
v_call: TRBV28
j_call: TRBJ1-5
cdr3_aa: CASGAGQVPYSNQPQHF